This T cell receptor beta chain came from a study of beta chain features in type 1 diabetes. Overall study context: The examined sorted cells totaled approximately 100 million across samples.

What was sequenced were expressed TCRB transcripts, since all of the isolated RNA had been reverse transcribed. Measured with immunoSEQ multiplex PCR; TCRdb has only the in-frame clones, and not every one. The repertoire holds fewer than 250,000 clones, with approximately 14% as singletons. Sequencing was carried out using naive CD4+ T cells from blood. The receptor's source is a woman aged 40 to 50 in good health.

As DNA, the CDR3 is TGTGCCAGCAGTTACCGGGACAGGGTAGAGGGAAACACCATATATTTT. It specifies CASSYRDRVEGNTIYF. This chain connects TRBV6-5 to TRBJ1-3, with 9 positions matching TRBD1. From germline, CDR1 is MNHEY and CDR2 SVGAGI. The CDR3 runs to 16 residues. V gave up 2 bases and J gave up 4 bases; unmatched junction bases: 6.